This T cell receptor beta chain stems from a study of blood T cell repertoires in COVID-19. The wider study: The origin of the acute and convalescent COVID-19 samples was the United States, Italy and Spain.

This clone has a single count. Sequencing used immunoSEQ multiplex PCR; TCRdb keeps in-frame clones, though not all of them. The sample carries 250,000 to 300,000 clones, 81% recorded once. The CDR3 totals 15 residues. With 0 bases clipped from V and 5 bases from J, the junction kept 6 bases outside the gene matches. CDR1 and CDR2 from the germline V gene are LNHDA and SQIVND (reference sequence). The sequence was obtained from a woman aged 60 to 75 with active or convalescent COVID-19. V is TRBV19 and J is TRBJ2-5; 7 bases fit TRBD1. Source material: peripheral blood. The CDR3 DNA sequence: TGTGCCAGTAGTATAGATACAGGGGCGCCCGAGACCCAGTACTTC. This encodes CASSIDTGAPETQYF. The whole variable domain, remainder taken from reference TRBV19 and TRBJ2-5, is DGGITQSPKYLFRKEGQNVTLSCEQNLNHDAMYWYRQDPGQGLRLIYYSQIVNDFQKGDIAEGYSVSREKKESFPLTVTSAQKNPTAFYLCASSIDTGAPETQYFGPGTRLLVL.